This T cell receptor (beta chain) stems from a study of cytomegalovirus exposure and HLA in healthy donors. Primers for the PCR totalled 60 Vbeta and 13 Jbeta. Repertoires were generated with immunoSEQ multiplex PCR, while TCRdb's copy carries only in-frame clones and drops some. This table has about 120,000 clones, approximately 80% appearing once. Donors were nominally healthy when sampled, though unrecorded immune exposures were likely. A note on this clone: Its antigen is unidentified.

Overall study results and limits: A few CMV-associated chains proved CMV antigen-specific in vitro. Donors were assumed by presence/absence analyses to have roughly uniform sequencing depth.

The CDR3 loop spans 15 amino acids. With 0 bases removed from V and 1 base from J, the gap between germline ends came to 9 bases. Germline assignment: CDR1 MNHEY and CDR2 SVGAGI. The sequenced sample was PBMCs. This clonotype was sampled from a woman aged 18-30 years in good health and CMV-seronegative. The chain joins TRBV6-5 to TRBJ1-1, with D maybe TRBD1 (5 bases). This chain's CDR3 is CASSYSTRANTEAFF. CDR3 nucleotides: TGTGCCAGCAGTTACTCGACCAGGGCGAACACTGAAGCTTTCTTT.